These T cell receptor beta chains were read from a single sample in a study of blood T cell repertoires in COVID-19. Only in-frame clones appear in the TCRdb table, and some are missing; sequencing was by immunoSEQ multiplex PCR. This table has about 88,000 clones, around 90% appearing once. The specimen was peripheral blood. The receptors were gathered from a man aged 80 or over with acute or convalescent COVID-19. Each CDR3 is given with its conserved first and last residue. Each record gives: CDR3 length, J gene, D gene, V gene, clone size, CDR3 protein, CDR3 DNA. The D gene is left open where the match is weak. Clone size is given for some rows only: seen once, a few or many times, or a class if the clone is expanded.

length: 12
J: TRBJ1-2
D: .
V: TRBV19
size: .
CDR3: CASSQGFGGYTF
DNA: TGTGCCAGTAGCCAGGGTTTCGGTGGCTACACCTTC

length: 12
J: TRBJ1-1
D: .
V: TRBV2
size: .
CDR3: CASGGANTEAFF
DNA: TGTGCCAGCGGGGGCGCCAACACTGAAGCTTTCTTT

length: 15
J: TRBJ2-1
D: TRBD2
V: TRBV9
size: .
CDR3: CASSPAGTSFHEQFF
DNA: TGTGCCAGCAGCCCGGCCGGGACTAGCTTCCATGAGCAGTTCTTC

length: 13
J: TRBJ1-2
D: TRBD1
V: TRBV6-1
size: .
CDR3: CASSEQGEWGYTF
DNA: TGTGCCAGCAGTGAACAGGGGGAGTGGGGCTACACCTTC

length: 15
J: TRBJ2-6
D: .
V: TRBV5-1
size: .
CDR3: CASSDKGAGANVLTF
DNA: TGCGCCAGCAGCGACAAGGGGGCTGGGGCCAACGTCCTGACTTTC

length: 14
J: TRBJ1-2
D: .
V: TRBV3-1/TRBV3-2
size: few
CDR3: CASSPHSGDYGYTF
DNA: TGTGCCAGCAGCCCCCATTCGGGTGACTATGGCTACACCTTC

length: 21
J: TRBJ2-6
D: TRBD1
V: TRBV5-1
size: .
CDR3: CASSLAGGLIPGNSGANVLTF
DNA: TGCGCCAGCAGCTTGGCAGGGGGCTTAATACCTGGGAACTCTGGGGCCAACGTCCTGACTTTC

length: 20
J: TRBJ2-6
D: TRBD1
V: TRBV9
size: .
CDR3: CASSVRDRGLLGSGANVLTF
DNA: TGTGCCAGCAGCGTCCGGGACAGGGGTCTCCTTGGGTCTGGGGCCAACGTCCTGACTTTC

length: 14
J: TRBJ2-3
D: TRBD2
V: TRBV10-1
size: .
CDR3: CASSERGIAGTQYF
DNA: TGCGCCAGCAGTGAGAGGGGGATAGCGGGAACGCAGTATTTT

length: 17
J: TRBJ1-2
D: .
V: TRBV6-6
size: .
CDR3: CASSREQRGGGLYGYTF
DNA: TGTGCCAGCAGTCGGGAACAGCGGGGAGGCGGTCTCTATGGCTACACCTTC

length: 16
J: TRBJ2-3
D: TRBD1
V: TRBV6-5
size: .
CDR3: CASSYGGQGSPDTQYF
DNA: TGTGCCAGCAGTTACGGGGGACAGGGGAGTCCAGATACGCAGTATTTT

length: 14
J: TRBJ2-1
D: TRBD1
V: TRBV15
size: .
CDR3: CATSPSSGDSEQFF
DNA: TGTGCCACCAGCCCCTCTTCCGGGGACAGTGAGCAGTTCTTC

length: 17
J: TRBJ2-6
D: .
V: TRBV2
size: .
CDR3: CASSEWGLSSGANVLTF
DNA: TGTGCCAGCAGTGAATGGGGACTGTCCTCTGGGGCCAACGTCCTGACTTTC

length: 16
J: TRBJ2-1
D: .
V: TRBV28
size: .
CDR3: CASSTSGTNLGNEQFF
DNA: TGTGCCAGCAGTACATCCGGGACAAACCTGGGCAATGAGCAGTTCTTC